The sequence of this TCR beta chain was determined in a study of early T cells in non-severe SARS-CoV-2 infection. The table lists this clonotype with many counts. The antigen is unknown. Study outcomes and limitations: A preference for anti-spike CD8 responses marked VDJdb matching, which missed private and CD4 specificities.

A single record per CDR3 protein comes from TCRdb applying MiXCR to the 5' RACE reads. The sample lists 32,000 or so distinct CDR3 sequences; 5.9% were seen once. V was clipped by 7 bases and J by 2 bases, with 15 bases between them. Germline loops: CDR1 SQVTM, CDR2 ANQGSEA. This CDR3 is 14 amino acids long. The V and J genes are TRBV29-1 and TRBJ2-1; D is perhaps TRBD2 (6 bases). The sequence was collected from an adult who was a healthcare worker with PCR-confirmed SARS-CoV-2 infection or an uninfected control (not recorded which). The specimen sequenced was whole blood. In DNA, the CDR3 is TGCAGCGCTACGGGACTCCAAACCTACAATGAGCAGTTCTTC. Protein product: CSATGLQTYNEQFF.